This TCR beta chain was found in a study of cytomegalovirus exposure and HLA in healthy donors. Sequencing used immunoSEQ multiplex PCR; TCRdb keeps in-frame clones, though not all of them. The sample shows around 200,000 clones, roughly 77% of them seen only once. Separate from the roughly 700-subject first cohort was the approximately 130-subject validation cohort, to which the donors belonged. This CDR3 is 13 amino acids long. CDR1 and CDR2 (germline): MNHEY, SMNVEV (reference sequence). V was clipped by 7 bases and J by 1 base, with 7 bases between them. The source is a woman in her twenties or thirties in good health and CMV-seronegative. The chain combines TRBV27 with TRBJ2-2; the D gene is possibly TRBD2 (5 bases). Material for sequencing was PBMCs. The DNA for the CDR3 is TGTGCCAGCAAGGGAGTGAACACCGGGGAGCTGTTTTTT. Amino acid sequence: CASKGVNTGELFF.